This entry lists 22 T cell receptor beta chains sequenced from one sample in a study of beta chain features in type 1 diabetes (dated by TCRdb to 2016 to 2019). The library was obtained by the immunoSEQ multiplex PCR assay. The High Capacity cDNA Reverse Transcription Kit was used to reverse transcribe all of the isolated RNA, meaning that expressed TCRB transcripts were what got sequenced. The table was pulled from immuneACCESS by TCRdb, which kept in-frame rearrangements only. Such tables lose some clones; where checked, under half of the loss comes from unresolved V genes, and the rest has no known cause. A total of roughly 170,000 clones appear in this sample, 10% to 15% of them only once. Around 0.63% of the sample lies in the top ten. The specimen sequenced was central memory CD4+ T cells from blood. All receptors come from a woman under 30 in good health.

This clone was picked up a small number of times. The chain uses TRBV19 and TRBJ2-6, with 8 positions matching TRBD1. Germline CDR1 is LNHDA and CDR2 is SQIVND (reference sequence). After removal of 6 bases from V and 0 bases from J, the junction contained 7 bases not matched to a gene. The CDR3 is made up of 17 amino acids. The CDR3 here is CASRNDRGLSGANVLTF. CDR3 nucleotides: TGTGCCAGTAGAAACGACAGGGGACTCTCTGGGGCCAACGTCCTGACTTTC. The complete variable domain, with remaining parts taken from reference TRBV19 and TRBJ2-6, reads DGGITQSPKYLFRKEGQNVTLSCEQNLNHDAMYWYRQDPGQGLRLIYYSQIVNDFQKGDIAEGYSVSREKKESFPLTVTSAQKNPTAFYLCASRNDRGLSGANVLTFGAGSRLTVL.

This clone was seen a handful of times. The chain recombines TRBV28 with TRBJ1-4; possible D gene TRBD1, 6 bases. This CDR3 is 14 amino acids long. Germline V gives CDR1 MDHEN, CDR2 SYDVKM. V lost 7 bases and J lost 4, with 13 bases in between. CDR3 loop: CASTRTANNEKLFF. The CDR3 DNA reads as TGTGCCAGCACCAGGACAGCTAATAATGAAAAACTGTTTTTT.

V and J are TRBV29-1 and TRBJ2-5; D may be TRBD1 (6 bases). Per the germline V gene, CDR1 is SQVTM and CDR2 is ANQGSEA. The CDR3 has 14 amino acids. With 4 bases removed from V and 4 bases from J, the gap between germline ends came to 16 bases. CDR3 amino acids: CSVGFRGRGETQYF. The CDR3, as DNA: TGCAGCGTTGGATTCAGGGGTAGAGGAGAGACCCAGTACTTC.

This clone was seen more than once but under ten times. CDR3 sequence: CASSHPGQHTEAFF. CDR3 bases: TGTGCCAGCTCACATCCGGGACAGCACACTGAAGCTTTCTTT. The chain combines TRBV18 with TRBJ1-1; 7 nucleotides align to TRBD1. The ends lost 4 bases at V and 3 bases at J; junction bases unmatched: 5. The CDR3 totals 14 residues. Germline CDR1 KGHSH, CDR2 LQKENI. The variable domain in full, with the rest retrieved from reference TRBV18 and TRBJ1-1, is NAGVMQNPRHLVRRRGQEARLRCSPMKGHSHVYWYRQLPEEGLKFMVYLQKENIIDESGMPKERFSAEFPKEGPSILRIQQVVRGDSAAYFCASSHPGQHTEAFFGQGTRLTVV.

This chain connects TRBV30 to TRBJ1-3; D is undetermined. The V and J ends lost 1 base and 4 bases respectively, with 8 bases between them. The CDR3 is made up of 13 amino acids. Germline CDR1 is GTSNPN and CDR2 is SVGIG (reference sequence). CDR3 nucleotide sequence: TGTGCCTGGAGTGCCAGGTCCGGAAACACCATATATTTT. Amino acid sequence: CAWSARSGNTIYF.

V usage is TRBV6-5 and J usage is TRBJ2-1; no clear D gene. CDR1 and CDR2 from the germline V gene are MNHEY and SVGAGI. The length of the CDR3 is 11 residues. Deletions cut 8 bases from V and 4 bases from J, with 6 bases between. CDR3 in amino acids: CASGLYNEQFF. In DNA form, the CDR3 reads TGTGCCAGCGGGCTTTACAATGAGCAGTTCTTC.

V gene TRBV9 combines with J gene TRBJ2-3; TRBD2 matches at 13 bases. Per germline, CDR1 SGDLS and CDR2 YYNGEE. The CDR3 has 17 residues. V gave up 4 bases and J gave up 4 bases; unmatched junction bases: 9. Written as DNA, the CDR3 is TGTGCCAGCAGCAAACGGACTAGCGGGAGTAGTGCAGATACGCAGTATTTT. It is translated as CASSKRTSGSSADTQYF.

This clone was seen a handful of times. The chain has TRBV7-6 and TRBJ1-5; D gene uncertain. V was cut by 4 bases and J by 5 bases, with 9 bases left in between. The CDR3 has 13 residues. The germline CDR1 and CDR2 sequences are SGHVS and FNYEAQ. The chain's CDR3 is CASSSRLDQPQHF. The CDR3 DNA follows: TGTGCCAGCAGCTCCCGACTTGATCAGCCCCAGCATTTT.

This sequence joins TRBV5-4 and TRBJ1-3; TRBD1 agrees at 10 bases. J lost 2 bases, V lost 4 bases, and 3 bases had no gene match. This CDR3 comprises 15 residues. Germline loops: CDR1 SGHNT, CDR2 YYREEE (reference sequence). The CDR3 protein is CASSRDRGPGNTIYF. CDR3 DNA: TGTGCCAGCAGCCGGGACAGGGGTCCTGGAAACACCATATATTTT.

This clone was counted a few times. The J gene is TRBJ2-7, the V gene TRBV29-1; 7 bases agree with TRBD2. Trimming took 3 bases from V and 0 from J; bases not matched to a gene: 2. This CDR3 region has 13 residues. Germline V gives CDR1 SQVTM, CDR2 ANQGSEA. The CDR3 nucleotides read TGCAGCGTTGAGGGGGACTACTCCTACGAGCAGTACTTC. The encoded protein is CSVEGDYSYEQYF.

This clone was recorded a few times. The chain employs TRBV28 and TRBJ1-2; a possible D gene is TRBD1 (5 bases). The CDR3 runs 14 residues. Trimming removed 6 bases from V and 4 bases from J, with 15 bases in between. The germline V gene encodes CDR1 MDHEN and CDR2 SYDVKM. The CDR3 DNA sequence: TGTGCCAGCAGACTTGTCGGGGGTTTCTATGGCTACACCTTC. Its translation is CASRLVGGFYGYTF.

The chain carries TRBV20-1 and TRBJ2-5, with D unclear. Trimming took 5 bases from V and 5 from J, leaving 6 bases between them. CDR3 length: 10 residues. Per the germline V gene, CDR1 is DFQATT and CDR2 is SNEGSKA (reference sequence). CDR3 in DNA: TGCAGTGCTCTTTTGGAGACCCAGTACTTC. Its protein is CSALLETQYF.

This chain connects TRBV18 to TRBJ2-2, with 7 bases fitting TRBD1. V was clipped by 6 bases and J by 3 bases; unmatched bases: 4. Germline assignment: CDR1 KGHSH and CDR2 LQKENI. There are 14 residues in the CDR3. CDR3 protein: CASSTGVHTGELFF. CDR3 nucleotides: TGTGCCAGCTCTACAGGGGTCCACACCGGGGAGCTGTTTTTT.

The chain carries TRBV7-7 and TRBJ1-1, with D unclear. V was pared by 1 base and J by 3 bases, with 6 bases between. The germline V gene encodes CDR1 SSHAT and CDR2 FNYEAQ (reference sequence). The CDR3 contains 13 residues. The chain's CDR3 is CASSLDRDTEAFF. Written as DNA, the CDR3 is TGTGCCAGCAGCTTAGACCGGGACACTGAAGCTTTCTTT.

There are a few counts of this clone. CDR3 bases: TGTGCCAGCAGCCTAGTAAGCGGTGGGAATCAGCCCCAGCATTTT. It specifies CASSLVSGGNQPQHF. The chain uses TRBV6-6 and TRBJ1-5; D uncertain. Trimming left V 6 bases short and J 4 bases short, with 16 bases between. There are 15 residues in the CDR3. The germline gives CDR1 MNHNY, CDR2 SVGAGI (reference sequence).

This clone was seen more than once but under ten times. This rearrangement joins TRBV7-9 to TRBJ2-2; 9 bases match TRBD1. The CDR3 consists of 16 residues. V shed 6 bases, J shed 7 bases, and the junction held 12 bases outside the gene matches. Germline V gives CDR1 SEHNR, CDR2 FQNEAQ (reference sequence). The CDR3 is CASRSPGQGYGGELFF. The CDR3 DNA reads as TGTGCCAGCAGGTCTCCGGGACAGGGTTACGGCGGGGAGCTGTTTTTT.

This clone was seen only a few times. The CDR3, as DNA: TGTGCCAGCAGCGTAGATAGCCCTGGGGCCAACGTCCTGACTTTC. Translating gives CASSVDSPGANVLTF. The genes are TRBV9 and TRBJ2-6, with D uncertain. CDR3 length: 15 residues. The germline CDR1 and CDR2 sequences are SGDLS and YYNGEE. V lost 0 bases, J lost 2 bases, and 6 bases lay in between. Based on the CDR3 plus reference TRBV9 and TRBJ2-6, the full variable domain is DSGVTQTPKHLITATGQRVTLRCSPRSGDLSVYWYQQSLDQGLQFLIQYYNGEERAKGNILERFSAQQFPDLHSELNLSSLELGDSALYFCASSVDSPGANVLTFGAGSRLTVL.

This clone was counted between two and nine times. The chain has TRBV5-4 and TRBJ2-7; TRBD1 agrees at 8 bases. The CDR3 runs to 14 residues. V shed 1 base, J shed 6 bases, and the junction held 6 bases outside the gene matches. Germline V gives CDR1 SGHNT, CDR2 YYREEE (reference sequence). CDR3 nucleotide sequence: TGTGCCAGCAGCTTGTCTCAGGGGGCGGCCGAGCAGTACTTC. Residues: CASSLSQGAAEQYF. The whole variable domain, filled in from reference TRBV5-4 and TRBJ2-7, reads ETGVTQSPTHLIKTRGQQVTLRCSSQSGHNTVSWYQQALGQGPQFIFQYYREEENGRGNFPPRFSGLQFPNYSSELNVNALELDDSALYLCASSLSQGAAEQYFGPGTRLTVT.

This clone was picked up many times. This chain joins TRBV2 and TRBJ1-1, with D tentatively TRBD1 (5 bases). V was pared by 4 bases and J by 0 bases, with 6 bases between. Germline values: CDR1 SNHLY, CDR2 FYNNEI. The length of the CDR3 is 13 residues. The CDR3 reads CASSAQVNTEAFF. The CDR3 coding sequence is TGTGCCAGCAGTGCACAGGTGAACACTGAAGCTTTCTTT.

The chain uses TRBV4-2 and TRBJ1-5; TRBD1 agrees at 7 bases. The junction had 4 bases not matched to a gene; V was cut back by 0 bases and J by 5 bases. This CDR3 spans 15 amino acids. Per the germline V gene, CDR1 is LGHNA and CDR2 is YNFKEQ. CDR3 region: CASSQDRTGDQPQHF. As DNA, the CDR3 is TGTGCCAGCAGCCAAGATCGAACAGGGGATCAGCCCCAGCATTTT.

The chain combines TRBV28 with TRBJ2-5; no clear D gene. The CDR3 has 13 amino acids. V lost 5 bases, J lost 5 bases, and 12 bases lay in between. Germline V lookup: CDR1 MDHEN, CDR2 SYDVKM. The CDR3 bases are TGTGCCAGCAGTGTCCCAAGTCGGGAGACCCAGTACTTC. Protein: CASSVPSRETQYF.

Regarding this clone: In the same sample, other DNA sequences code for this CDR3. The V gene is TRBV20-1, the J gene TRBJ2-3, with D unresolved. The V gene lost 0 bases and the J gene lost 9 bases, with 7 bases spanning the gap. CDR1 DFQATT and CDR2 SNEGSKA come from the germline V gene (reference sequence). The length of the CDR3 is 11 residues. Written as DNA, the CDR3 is TGCAGTGCTAGAGATGAGAGGACGCAGTATTTT. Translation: CSARDERTQYF.